The 18 T cell receptor beta chains below come from one sample, sequenced in a study of shared clonotypes between healthy human individuals (dated by TCRdb to the early 2020s). Library preparation employed the immunoSEQ multiplex PCR assay. TCRdb took this table from immuneACCESS and kept in-frame rearrangements with V and J called. Such tables lack part of the clones; where checked against another copy, unresolved V genes explain under half of the gap, and the rest is unexplained. Counted in this sample were 2,500,000 or so clones; under 95% of them appeared once. More than 0.35% of the sample goes to the ten largest clones. The sequenced sample consisted of naive CD4+ T cells from PBMCs. Read against the paper, the sample's cell subset or site label means: CD45RA+ positively selected. These receptors were obtained from a man aged 18 to 29 in good health. Some clones in this sample may be carry-over from other donors' samples.

The J gene is TRBJ2-1, the V gene TRBV30, with TRBD2 matching 10 bases. Germline assignment: CDR1 GTSNPN and CDR2 SVGIG (reference sequence). This CDR3 spans 15 amino acids. J was trimmed by 12 bases and V by 0 bases; bases with no gene match: 11. CDR3 DNA: TGTGCCTGGAGTGTAGTCCTAGCGGGAGAAGACAGGCAGTTCTTC. Translation gives CAWSVVLAGEDRQFF. The complete variable domain, with remaining parts taken from reference TRBV30 and TRBJ2-1, reads SQTIHQWPATLVQPVGSPLSLECTVEGTSNPNLYWYRQAAGRGLQLLFYSVGIGQISSEVPQNLSASRPQDRQFILSSKKLLLSDSGFYLCAWSVVLAGEDRQFFGPGTRLTVL.

The V and J genes are TRBV2 and TRBJ2-7; tentatively, D is TRBD1 or TRBD2 (5 bases each). Trimming shortened V by 8 bases and J by 2 bases, and 16 bases separated the two germline ends. This CDR3 comprises 14 residues. Germline CDR1 reads SNHLY; CDR2 reads FYNNEI. The CDR3 spells CASVAGGAAYEQYF. The CDR3 DNA sequence: TGTGCCAGCGTGGCTGGGGGAGCAGCCTACGAGCAGTACTTC.

To note about this clone: One junction end disagrees with the germline gene, perhaps due to a read error. V usage is TRBV11-3 and J usage is TRBJ2-7; D call uncertain. CDR1 is SGHNT and CDR2 is YENEEA in the germline V gene. This CDR3 region has 15 residues. CDR3 sequence reads: CASSSGPFRSSEQYF. The CDR3 DNA follows: TGTGCCAGCAGCTCTGGGCCATTCCGCTCCTCCGAGCAGTACTTC.

V and J are TRBV6-5 and TRBJ2-7, with TRBD2 matching 11 bases. CDR1 MNHEY and CDR2 SVGAGI come from the germline V gene. The CDR3 length is 14 residues. Trimming removed 4 bases from V and 7 bases from J; junction bases left unmatched: 6. CDR3 nucleotide sequence: TGTGCCAGCAGTTTAGCGGGAGGGACAAGGGAGCAGTACTTC. Amino acid sequence: CASSLAGGTREQYF.

The chain couples TRBV25-1 to TRBJ1-2; possibly TRBD1 for D (6 bases). V was cut by 6 bases and J by 4 bases, with 15 bases left in between. The V gene's germline CDR1 is MGHDK and CDR2 SYGVNS. The CDR3 runs 14 residues. The chain's CDR3 is CASSPTGSLYGYTF. DNA of the CDR3: TGTGCCAGCAGCCCTACAGGGAGCCTCTATGGCTACACCTTC.

The V and J genes are TRBV7-9 and TRBJ2-2, with a tentative D call TRBD2 (5 bases). V dropped 1 base and J dropped 5 bases, with 8 bases sitting between them. This CDR3 contains 14 residues. Per germline, CDR1 SEHNR and CDR2 FQNEAQ (reference sequence). The CDR3 nucleotides read TGTGCCAGCAGCTTAGGGAGCGGAACCGGGGAGCTGTTTTTT. Protein sequence: CASSLGSGTGELFF.

This clone was picked up one time. The chain is built from TRBV5-1 and TRBJ2-7, with 8 positions matching TRBD2. The CDR3 loop spans 15 amino acids. Germline V gene data show CDR1 as SGHRS and CDR2 as YFSETQ. Trimming at V came to 1 base and at J to 0 bases, leaving 3 bases not matched to a gene. The CDR3 sequence is CASSLTSGPSYEQYF. The CDR3 nucleotides are TGCGCCAGCAGCTTGACTAGCGGTCCCTCCTACGAGCAGTACTTC.

This chain links TRBV6-6 with TRBJ2-5; possibly TRBD1 or TRBD2 for D (7 bases each). V was cut by 5 bases and J by 5 bases, with 12 bases left in between. CDR3 length: 13 amino acids. The germline gives CDR1 MNHNY, CDR2 SVGAGI (reference sequence). The CDR3, as DNA: TGTGCCAGCAGTCAGGGGGGGCTGGAGACCCAGTACTTC. Its protein is CASSQGGLETQYF.

The rearrangement joins TRBV27 to TRBJ2-7, with 10 bases lining up with TRBD2. Unmatched junction bases numbered 14, after V lost 6 bases and J lost 6 bases. CDR1 is MNHEY, CDR2 SMNVEV, per germline (reference sequence). The CDR3 sequence is 16 residues long. The CDR3 loop reads CASSLMRPSGSAEQYF. DNA for the CDR3: TGTGCCAGCAGCCTTATGCGTCCTAGCGGGAGTGCCGAGCAGTACTTC.

The V call is TRBV7-9, the J call TRBJ2-3; perhaps TRBD2 as D (5 bases). This CDR3 is 12 amino acids long. V was cut by 5 bases and J by 11 bases, with 14 bases left in between. The germline V gene encodes CDR1 SEHNR and CDR2 FQNEAQ (reference sequence). CDR3 sequence: CASSVEVRVQYF. In DNA, the CDR3 is TGTGCCAGCAGCGTCGAGGTGAGGGTGCAGTATTTT.

Here the CDR3 reads CASSIRQGIDEKLFF. The CDR3 region has the DNA TGTGCCAGCAGTATACGACAGGGGATTGATGAAAAACTGTTTTTT. The chain combines TRBV25-1 with TRBJ1-4; 8 bases align to TRBD1. Germline CDR1 reads MGHDK; CDR2 reads SYGVNS. With V trimmed by 5 bases and J by 6 bases, 8 bases remained unmatched. This CDR3 contains 15 residues.

V and J are TRBV7-2 and TRBJ2-7, with 9 bases lining up with TRBD1. CDR3 length: 13 amino acids. Germline V lookup: CDR1 SGHTA, CDR2 FQGNSA. The trim removed 3 bases at V and 9 bases at J, leaving 6 bases unmatched. The chain's CDR3 is CASSFGGQGGQYF. The CDR3 nucleotides read TGTGCCAGCAGCTTTGGGGGACAGGGCGGGCAGTACTTC.

About this clone itself: This same CDR3 is encoded by further DNA sequences in the sample. The genes are TRBV28 and TRBJ2-7; D unresolved. The CDR3 has 12 residues. Trimming took off 6 bases at V and 0 bases at J, with 6 bases between the two ends. Germline values: CDR1 MDHEN, CDR2 SYDVKM. The CDR3 DNA reads as TGTGCCAGCAGCCTTATCTCCTACGAGCAGTACTTC. It is translated as CASSLISYEQYF.

CDR3 bases: TGTGCCAGCAGCCTCGCCGGGATTAACACTGAAGCTTTCTTT. It specifies CASSLAGINTEAFF. V and J are TRBV27 and TRBJ1-1; D is undetermined. Per germline, CDR1 MNHEY and CDR2 SMNVEV (reference sequence). The length of the CDR3 is 14 residues. Trimming took 6 bases from V and 2 from J, leaving 13 bases between them.

The chain is built from TRBV2 and TRBJ2-7; tentatively, D is TRBD2 (5 bases). CDR3 length: 13 amino acids. Trimming removed 6 bases at V and 7 bases at J, with 16 bases between. CDR1 and CDR2 from the germline V gene are SNHLY and FYNNEI. CDR3 in DNA: TGTGCCAGCAGCGGTGACCCTCCGGGGGAGCAGTACTTC. It specifies CASSGDPPGEQYF.

The rearrangement uses TRBV5-1 and TRBJ2-3; D tentatively reads TRBD1 or TRBD2 (5 bases each). Germline CDR1 and CDR2: SGHRS and YFSETQ. This CDR3 has 16 amino acids. Trimming pared 4 bases from V and 4 bases from J, leaving 19 bases between. CDR3 protein: CASSGVKGEGPDTQYF. The DNA of the CDR3 is TGCGCCAGCAGCGGGGTTAAGGGAGAGGGGCCAGATACGCAGTATTTT. Drawing the rest from reference TRBV5-1 and TRBJ2-3, the complete variable domain is KAGVTQTPRYLIKTRGQQVTLSCSPISGHRSVSWYQQTPGQGLQFLFEYFSETQRNKGNFPGRFSGRQFSNSRSEMNVSTLELGDSALYLCASSGVKGEGPDTQYFGPGTRLTVL.

The rearrangement links TRBV6-5 to TRBJ1-2, with 7 bases fitting TRBD1. Looked up from germline, CDR1 is MNHEY and CDR2 is SVGAGI. The trim removed 6 bases at V and 2 bases at J, leaving 9 bases unmatched. The CDR3 contains 15 residues. CDR3 DNA sequence: TGTGCCAGCAGCCCTTCGACAGGGAGGAACTATGGCTACACCTTC. Its protein product is CASSPSTGRNYGYTF.

CDR3 loop: CAWSVRGVFYEQYF. The CDR3, as DNA: TGTGCCTGGAGTGTCCGAGGGGTTTTCTACGAGCAGTACTTC. This chain joins TRBV30 and TRBJ2-5; TRBD1 or TRBD2 may be the D gene (5 bases each). The J call may not be correct, given that the DNA end is closer to TRBJ2-7. The V gene's germline CDR1 is GTSNPN and CDR2 SVGIG (reference sequence). This CDR3 contains 14 residues.